This entry is about one T cell receptor beta chain. These data belong to a study of blood T cell repertoires in COVID-19. Study-wide context: Donors in the United States, Italy and Spain gave samples during acute or convalescent COVID-19. Nucleic acid was either cDNA or gDNA, and it came from T cells, B-cell-depleted T cells, or PBMCs.

Trimming left V 4 bases short and J 0 bases short, with 10 bases between. The CDR3 length is 15 residues. The germline CDR1 and CDR2 sequences are SGHVS and FNYEAQ. In the original workflow: Using reference gene primer amplification, nucleated cell counts were estimated. Produced via immunoSEQ multiplex PCR; TCRdb's table is partial and in-frame only. D and trimming were read from the DNA, whereas the V and J calls and clone size are those reported in that table. The data contain some 90,000 clones, roughly 89% of them seen just once; the ten biggest clones take up about 5%. The material sequenced was peripheral blood. This clonotype was obtained from a woman older than 75 with active COVID-19. This chain uses TRBV7-6 with TRBJ1-3; D is possibly TRBD1 (5 bases). The CDR3 nucleotides read TGTGCCAGCAGCTCGACAGCTCTCTCTGGAAACACCATATATTTT. Its protein product is CASSSTALSGNTIYF.